The clone carrying this TCR beta chain appeared once. Its antigen is not known. TCRdb reprocessed the reads via MiXCR and lists one record per CDR3 protein. Here the sample spans about 740,000 distinct CDR3 sequences, around 30% being singletons. This record belongs to a study of T cell repertoires in cytomegalovirus infection. Study-level background: CMV epitopes used comprised recently identified HLA-C-restricted ones and well-studied HLA-B-restricted ones. Study-level results: CMV-specific HLA-C-restricted TCR beta clonotypes dominated the ex vivo response. Using cumulative public TCR beta family frequency, the authors identified those who carried CMV together with the relevant HLA.

The CDR3 loop spans 16 amino acids. V was trimmed by 2 bases and J by 2 bases, leaving 14 bases between them. Germline V gene data show CDR1 as MNHGY and CDR2 as SAAAGT. This chain uses TRBV6-8 with TRBJ2-3; a weak D match, TRBD1 (5 bases). The sequence derives from a human donor in good health (CMV status not recorded). Some clones in this sample may be carry-over from other donors' samples. Source: cultured PBMCs, taken from culture after CMV antigen stimulation. This CDR3 is CASSYPPTADTDTQYF. The CDR3 DNA follows: TGTGCCAGCAGTTACCCCCCGACAGCCGACACAGATACGCAGTATTTT.